Listed below are T cell receptor beta chains from one sample, sequenced in a study of blood T cells in healthy people across ages. TCRdb recomputed calls from the 5' RACE reads with MiXCR, one row per CDR3 protein. The data hold about 730,000 distinct CDR3 sequences, with roughly 47% observed a single time. Sequences were obtained from blood. The receptors derive from an older woman in good health. Both conserved end residues are part of each CDR3. A D gene is named only where the DNA matches it firmly. Some rows have no size entry. The others give once, few or many, or a class for an expanded clone.

cdr3_aa cdr3_nt j_call d_call v_call clone_size
CASSLQGGEAFF TGTGCCAGCAGCCTTCAGGGGGGTGAAGCTTTCTTT TRBJ1-1 TRBD1 TRBV3-1 few
CASSFYSGTTDMQYF TGTGCCAGCAGTTTTTATAGCGGGACGACAGATATGCAATATTTT TRBJ2-3 TRBD2 TRBV12-3/TRBV12-4 once
CASSLTTAASIQYF TGTGCCAGCAGTTTAACGACGGCGGCGAGCATTCAGTACTTC TRBJ2-4 NA TRBV28 NA
CASSQASGELFF TGTGCCAGCAGCCAAGCATCCGGGGAGCTGTTTTTT TRBJ2-2 NA TRBV3-1 NA
CASTEGSSDTQYF TGCGCCAGCACAGAGGGGAGCTCAGATACGCAGTATTTT TRBJ2-3 NA TRBV10-2 once
CASSPGPAFYEQYF TGCGCCAGCAGCCCGGGACCAGCCTTCTACGAGCAGTACTTC TRBJ2-7 NA TRBV5-1 once
CASSQTGAADTQYF TGTGCCAGCAGCCAAACAGGGGCGGCAGATACGCAGTATTTT TRBJ2-3 TRBD1 TRBV4-2 few
CASSLQLAGGRGELFF TGTGCCAGCAGCTTACAGCTAGCGGGGGGACGCGGGGAGCTGTTTTTT TRBJ2-2 TRBD2 TRBV7-3 few
CASSPWDRVADEQYF TGTGCCAGCAGCCCATGGGACAGGGTGGCGGACGAGCAGTACTTC TRBJ2-7 TRBD1 TRBV14 NA
CASSFDTRSETQYF TGTGCCAGCAGCTTCGATACTAGGTCCGAGACCCAGTACTTC TRBJ2-5 NA TRBV11-1 few
CASSGWTVQETQYF TGTGCCAGCAGCGGCTGGACAGTTCAAGAGACCCAGTACTTC TRBJ2-5 NA TRBV5-5 few
CASSSRDSPYNEQFF TGTGCCAGCAGCTCCCGGGACTCTCCCTACAATGAGCAGTTCTTC TRBJ2-1 NA TRBV9 NA
CASSLVPSRGYTF TGTGCCAGCAGCTTGGTACCCTCGAGAGGCTACACCTTC TRBJ1-2 NA TRBV5-5 NA
CSASWQGYGYTF TGCAGTGCTAGCTGGCAGGGGTATGGCTACACCTTC TRBJ1-2 NA TRBV20-1 once
CASRITGYTDTQYF TGTGCCAGCAGGATCACGGGGTACACAGATACGCAGTATTTT TRBJ2-3 NA TRBV12-3/TRBV12-4 NA
CASSGDRGQRDTQYF TGCGCCAGCAGCGGAGACAGGGGGCAGAGAGATACGCAGTATTTT TRBJ2-3 TRBD1 TRBV5-1 NA
CSARASGSRSYNEQFF TGCAGTGCTAGGGCTAGCGGGAGCCGCTCCTACAATGAGCAGTTCTTC TRBJ2-1 TRBD2 TRBV20-1 few